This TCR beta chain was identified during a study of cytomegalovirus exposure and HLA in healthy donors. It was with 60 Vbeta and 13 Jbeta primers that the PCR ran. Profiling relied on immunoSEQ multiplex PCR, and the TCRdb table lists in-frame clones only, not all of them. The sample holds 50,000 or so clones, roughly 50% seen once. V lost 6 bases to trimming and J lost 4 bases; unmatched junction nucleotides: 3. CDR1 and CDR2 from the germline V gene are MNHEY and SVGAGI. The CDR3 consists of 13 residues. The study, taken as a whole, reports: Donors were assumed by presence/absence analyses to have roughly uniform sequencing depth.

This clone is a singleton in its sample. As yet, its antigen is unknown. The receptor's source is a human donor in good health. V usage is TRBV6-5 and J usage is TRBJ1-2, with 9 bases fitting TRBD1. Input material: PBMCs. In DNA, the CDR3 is TGTGCCAGCAGCTGGGGACAGGGCTATGGCTACACCTTC. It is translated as CASSWGQGYGYTF.